The 11 T cell receptor beta chains presented below share a single source sample, sequenced in a study of shared clonotypes between healthy human individuals. Cells designated naive CD8 were CD45RO-negative and were positively selected for CCR7, with terminally differentiated effector memory CD45RA+ cells excluded. Method: immunoSEQ multiplex PCR; TCRdb's copy keeps in-frame clones and lacks some. Among about 2,100,000 clones listed, 90% to 95% were seen once. Sequencing was carried out using naive CD8+ T cells from PBMCs. All receptors derive from a man aged 18 to 35 in good health. Some clones in this sample may be carry-over from other donors' samples.

This clone was observed a single time. The chain joins TRBV19 to TRBJ2-2; 8 bases line up with TRBD1. CDR3 length: 16 residues. The ends lost 4 bases at V and 3 bases at J; junction bases unmatched: 7. Germline V lookup: CDR1 LNHDA, CDR2 SQIVND (reference sequence). CDR3 nucleotides: TGTGCCAGTAGTACGGAACGGACAGGGTACACCGGGGAGCTGTTTTTT. It specifies CASSTERTGYTGELFF.

The V call is TRBV21-1, the J call TRBJ2-3; the table's D call, TRBD1, was not checked against the DNA. TRBV21-1 is tagged as a pseudogene. This CDR3 is built from 17 residues. CDR3 DNA sequence: TGTGCCAGCAGCAAAGAATATCTGGCAGGGGATACAGATACGCAGTATTTT. It translates to CASSKEYLAGDTDTQYF.

V is TRBV5-1 and J is TRBJ2-7, with D unresolved. This CDR3 has 14 amino acids. The germline V gene encodes CDR1 SGHRS and CDR2 YFSETQ. The ends were cut back, 3 bases at V and 0 bases at J, with 10 bases in the middle. This CDR3 is CASSSRPGSYEQYF. The CDR3 coding sequence is TGCGCCAGCAGCTCCAGGCCCGGCTCCTACGAGCAGTACTTC. Full variable domain (remainder filled in from reference TRBV5-1 and TRBJ2-7): KAGVTQTPRYLIKTRGQQVTLSCSPISGHRSVSWYQQTPGQGLQFLFEYFSETQRNKGNFPGRFSGRQFSNSRSEMNVSTLELGDSALYLCASSSRPGSYEQYFGPGTRLTVT.

The chain employs TRBV27 and TRBJ2-1; TRBD2 matches 9 bases. The CDR3 is 16 amino acids. The ends lost 5 bases at V and 2 bases at J; junction bases unmatched: 7. Germline assignment: CDR1 MNHEY and CDR2 SMNVEV (reference sequence). CDR3 sequence reads: CASSLGLAYAYNEQFF. The DNA of the CDR3 is TGTGCCAGCAGTCTCGGACTAGCGTATGCCTACAATGAGCAGTTCTTC.

The chain employs TRBV27 and TRBJ2-1, with 8 nucleotides matching TRBD2. The trim removed 11 bases at V and 7 bases at J, leaving 10 bases unmatched. CDR1 MNHEY and CDR2 SMNVEV come from the germline V gene (reference sequence). CDR3 length: 13 residues. The CDR3 protein is CAAGAGDANEQFF. CDR3 nucleotides: TGTGCCGCAGGAGCGGGAGATGCGAATGAGCAGTTCTTC.

The chain couples TRBV9 to TRBJ1-2; possible D gene TRBD1, 5 bases. CDR3 size: 15 residues. V was cut by 3 bases and J by 8 bases, with 20 bases left in between. CDR1 and CDR2 from the germline V gene are SGDLS and YYNGEE. CDR3 DNA: TGTGCCAGCAGCGCCTTGGAGGGACTCCGGGGGGGCTACACCTTC. Translation gives CASSALEGLRGGYTF.

The table lists this clone with a count of one. The rearrangement links TRBV27 to TRBJ1-2; 9 nucleotides match TRBD1. The CDR3 covers 15 residues. V lost 5 bases, J lost 2 bases, and 6 bases stayed unmatched. Per germline, CDR1 MNHEY and CDR2 SMNVEV (reference sequence). CDR3 sequence reads: CASSANTGGNYGYTF. The CDR3 DNA sequence: TGTGCCAGCAGTGCGAACACAGGGGGCAACTATGGCTACACCTTC.

V usage is TRBV9 and J usage is TRBJ1-1, with D possibly matching TRBD1 (6 bases). The CDR3 runs to 15 residues. Between the trimmed V and J ends, which lost 4 bases and 4 bases, there was a span of 17 bases. Germline V gene data show CDR1 as SGDLS and CDR2 as YYNGEE. This CDR3 is CASSPPTGASTEAFF. CDR3 DNA sequence: TGTGCCAGCAGCCCTCCCACGGGGGCTAGCACTGAAGCTTTCTTT. Full variable domain (outside the CDR3, taken from reference TRBV9 and TRBJ1-1): DSGVTQTPKHLITATGQRVTLRCSPRSGDLSVYWYQQSLDQGLQFLIQYYNGEERAKGNILERFSAQQFPDLHSELNLSSLELGDSALYFCASSPPTGASTEAFFGQGTRLTVV.

The V gene is TRBV2, the J gene TRBJ1-1; no clear D. Trimming pared 9 bases from V and 3 bases from J, leaving 17 bases between. CDR1 and CDR2 from the germline V gene are SNHLY and FYNNEI. This CDR3 has 14 residues. Here the CDR3 reads CARAAGVGYTEAFF. The DNA for the CDR3 is TGTGCCAGGGCAGCGGGTGTGGGGTACACTGAAGCTTTCTTT.

This chain joins TRBV18 and TRBJ2-1; no firm D call. The V gene lost 1 base and the J gene lost 5 bases, with 12 bases spanning the gap. Germline values: CDR1 KGHSH, CDR2 LQKENI. The CDR3 sequence is 15 residues long. CDR3 residues: CASSPLVATDNEQFF. CDR3 in DNA: TGTGCCAGCTCACCACTCGTCGCAACTGACAATGAGCAGTTCTTC.

V gene TRBV29-1 combines with J gene TRBJ2-7, with D possibly called TRBD1 or TRBD2 (5 bases each). The CDR3 is 15 residues long. V was shortened by 6 bases and J by 2 bases, with 20 bases between the two germline ends. The germline V gene has CDR1 SQVTM and CDR2 ANQGSEA. The DNA for the CDR3 is TGCAGCGTGGCCCCTGGGACCTCGAGAGCCTACGAGCAGTACTTC. Its protein product is CSVAPGTSRAYEQYF.